This T cell receptor (beta chain) was recorded in a study of blood T cell repertoires in COVID-19. On the study more broadly: Sites in the United States, Italy and Spain provided acute and convalescent COVID-19 samples.

The CDR3 is 14 residues long. Trimming cost V 3 bases and J 10 bases; bases outside gene matches: 7. Germline V gene sequence: CDR1 MNHNS, CDR2 SASEGT. The repertoire was sequenced with immunoSEQ multiplex PCR; TCRdb's copy has only in-frame clones and lacks some. The sample shows about 82,000 clones, around 83% of them seen only once. The chain carries TRBV6-1 and TRBJ2-1; 9 bases are a match to TRBD2. The clonotype comes from a woman aged 55 to 70 with acute or convalescent COVID-19. The sequencing input was peripheral blood. The CDR3 region has the DNA TGTGCCAGCAGTGACGGCGGGGGGGTTTTAGAGCAGTTCTTC. Its protein product is CASSDGGGVLEQFF.